This T cell receptor (beta chain) was sequenced in a study of identical twins. No donor was unhealthy or non-Caucasian. The study, taken as a whole, reports: Memory repertoires lacked the insertion deficit that abundant cord blood beta clonotypes showed. Out-of-frame TCR alpha sharing in monozygotic twins exceeded recombination model predictions. Researchers reported weaker excess twin sharing in beta out-of-frame sequences.

Trimming shortened V by 3 bases and J by 13 bases, and 12 bases separated the two germline ends. The CDR3 runs 10 residues. Germline V gives CDR1 DFQATT, CDR2 SNEGSKA (reference sequence). This clonotype was detected ten times or more. Its target is not known. TCRdb passed the 5' RACE reads through MiXCR, listing each CDR3 protein once. Of more than 650,000 distinct CDR3 sequences listed, less than 7% are singletons. Material: naive T cells sorted from blood. This receptor was obtained from a man aged 18 to 30 in good health. The rearrangement links TRBV20-1 to TRBJ1-2, with unresolved D. The CDR3 DNA follows: TGCAGTGCTAGTGAAGGAACGGCCACCTTC. Translation gives CSASEGTATF.